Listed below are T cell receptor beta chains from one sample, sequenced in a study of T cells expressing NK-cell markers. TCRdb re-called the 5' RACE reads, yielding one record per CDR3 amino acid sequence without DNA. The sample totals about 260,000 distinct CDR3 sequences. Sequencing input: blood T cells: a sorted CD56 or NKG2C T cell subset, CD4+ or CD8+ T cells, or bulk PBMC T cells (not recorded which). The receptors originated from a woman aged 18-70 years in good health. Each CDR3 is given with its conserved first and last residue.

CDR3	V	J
CASTLWQPNEKLFF	TRBV12-3/TRBV12-4	TRBJ1-4
CSARRPDSSSNQPQHF	TRBV20-1	TRBJ1-5
CASSPYTVSYEQYF	TRBV12-3/TRBV12-4	TRBJ2-7
CASSQARGKREAFF	TRBV4-1	TRBJ1-1
CSGKWGSGELFF	TRBV20-1	TRBJ2-2
CSAGTRFDTQYF	TRBV20-1	TRBJ2-3
CATSRAGSYNEQFF	TRBV15	TRBJ2-1
CASSLGVRAKYGYTF	TRBV7-7	TRBJ1-2
CASSFGQGSDTGELFF	TRBV5-1	TRBJ2-2
CASSLVTNEQFF	TRBV28	TRBJ2-1
CSATDTGDRDIQYF	TRBV20-1	TRBJ2-4
CASSPTVRGSYTEAFF	TRBV18	TRBJ1-1
CASGTPGNTIYF	TRBV7-2	TRBJ1-3
CASSTRQINTEAFF	TRBV7-2	TRBJ1-1
CAISAISGTNTYEQYF	TRBV10-3	TRBJ2-7
CASSLEPGQNYGYTF	TRBV11-1	TRBJ1-2